This T cell receptor (beta chain) emerged from a study of T cell responses to AZD1222 COVID-19 vaccine. The repertoire was sequenced with immunoSEQ multiplex PCR; TCRdb's copy has only in-frame clones and lacks some. This sample has fewer than 100,000 clones, with approximately 84% found just once. Per germline, CDR1 SGHNT and CDR2 YENEEA. The CDR3 has 11 amino acids. The V and J ends lost 1 base and 5 bases respectively, with 3 bases between them. The source was peripheral blood, collected 28 days after the second AZD1222 dose. This sequence was found in an adult who received the AZD1222 COVID-19 vaccine. The rearrangement joins TRBV11-3 to TRBJ2-7; D is undetermined. Here the CDR3 reads CASSLAHEQYF. The CDR3 nucleotides read TGTGCCAGCAGCTTAGCCCACGAGCAGTACTTC. Full variable domain (remainder filled in from reference TRBV11-3 and TRBJ2-7): EAGVVQSPRYKIIEKKQPVAFWCNPISGHNTLYWYLQNLGQGPELLIRYENEEAVDDSQLPKDRFSAERLKGVDSTLKIQPAELGDSAVYLCASSLAHEQYFGPGTRLTVT.